This entry lists 14 T cell receptor beta chains sequenced from one sample in a study of T cell responses to AZD1222 COVID-19 vaccine. The protocol was immunoSEQ multiplex PCR, while the TCRdb copy is restricted to in-frame clones and leaves out a portion. The sample records about 120,000 clones, roughly 89% being singletons. This material consisted of peripheral blood, taken 28 days after the second AZD1222 dose. These receptors originate from an adult who received the AZD1222 COVID-19 vaccine.

The chain couples TRBV7-8 to TRBJ2-7, with 9 bases identical to TRBD1. The V gene end was trimmed by 2 bases and the J gene end by 6 bases; junction bases not matched to a gene: 5. The CDR3 runs 14 residues. Germline values: CDR1 SGHVS, CDR2 FQNEAQ. CDR3 residues: CASSLTGGIGEQYF. As DNA, the CDR3 is TGTGCCAGCAGCTTAACAGGGGGCATTGGCGAGCAGTACTTC.

The V gene is TRBV4-1, the J gene TRBJ1-5; D may be TRBD1 (6 bases). Germline CDR1 and CDR2: MGHRA and YSYEKL. Between the trimmed V and J ends, which lost 0 bases and 4 bases, there was a span of 10 bases. The length of the CDR3 is 15 residues. The CDR3 region has the DNA TGCGCCAGCAGCCAAGATGGAGGGGGAAATCAGCCCCAGCATTTT. This codes for CASSQDGGGNQPQHF.

The V gene is TRBV27, the J gene TRBJ2-3; D remains ambiguous. V lost 10 bases and J 2 bases, leaving 10 bases between the germline ends. The CDR3 totals 12 residues. Germline CDR1 MNHEY, CDR2 SMNVEV (reference sequence). The CDR3 protein is CATSKNTDTQYF. In DNA form, the CDR3 reads TGTGCCACCTCGAAAAACACAGATACGCAGTATTTT.

This clone was observed once. The V gene is TRBV6-4, the J gene TRBJ1-1, with 7 bases matching TRBD1. The CDR3 has 13 residues. Per germline, CDR1 MRHNA and CDR2 SNTAGT. Losses at the gene ends were 0 bases for V and 12 bases for J; bases not matched to a gene: 7. The CDR3: CASSDSAGGITFF. CDR3 in DNA: TGTGCCAGCAGTGACTCGGCAGGGGGAATAACTTTCTTT.

The chain is built from TRBV19 and TRBJ1-3; no firm D call. V dropped 3 bases and J dropped 2 bases, with 8 bases sitting between them. The CDR3 covers 14 residues. CDR1 and CDR2 from the germline V gene are LNHDA and SQIVND (reference sequence). This CDR3 reads CASSMRVTGNTIYF. The CDR3 nucleotides read TGTGCCAGTAGTATGCGGGTCACTGGAAACACCATATATTTT.

The J gene is TRBJ2-7, the V gene TRBV29-1; tentative D call: TRBD2 (5 bases). This CDR3 is 14 amino acids long. V was trimmed by 2 bases and J by 2 bases, leaving 13 bases between them. Germline CDR1 SQVTM, CDR2 ANQGSEA. CDR3 region: CSVENRGPPYEQYF. As DNA, the CDR3 is TGCAGCGTTGAAAACCGGGGTCCACCCTACGAGCAGTACTTC.

The chain is built from TRBV18 and TRBJ1-1; D uncertain. The CDR3 is made up of 12 amino acids. V lost 3 bases and J lost 4, with 6 bases in between. CDR1 KGHSH and CDR2 LQKENI come from the germline V gene. Here the CDR3 reads CASSPGTTEAFF. CDR3 coding DNA: TGTGCCAGCTCACCCGGCACCACTGAAGCTTTCTTT.

V is TRBV11-3 and J is TRBJ1-6, with 7 nucleotides matching TRBD1. V dropped 4 bases and J dropped 0; count of bases not matched to a gene: 12. CDR1 and CDR2 (germline): SGHNT, YENEEA. This CDR3 contains 19 residues. CDR3 residues: CASSSGYGQAVSYNSPLHF. CDR3 nucleotide sequence: TGTGCCAGCAGCTCCGGTTACGGACAGGCAGTCTCCTATAATTCACCCCTCCACTTT.

This sequence joins TRBV10-1 and TRBJ2-1; 14 bases are a match to TRBD2. CDR3 size: 15 residues. Germline V CDR1 and CDR2: WNHNN, SYGVQD (reference sequence). Trimming cost V 7 bases and J 6 bases; bases outside gene matches: 5. The CDR3 loop is CASKSGTSGSNEQFF. As DNA, the CDR3 is TGCGCCAGCAAGTCTGGGACTAGCGGGAGCAATGAGCAGTTCTTC.

The chain joins TRBV6-6 to TRBJ1-1; D is unclear. Germline assignment: CDR1 MNHNY and CDR2 SVGAGI (reference sequence). Trimming left V 5 bases short and J 3 bases short, with 10 bases between. The CDR3 consists of 13 residues. This CDR3 is CASSPSEYTEAFF. The CDR3 bases are TGTGCCAGCAGTCCCTCAGAATACACTGAAGCTTTCTTT.

The CDR3 DNA follows: TGTGCCACCAGCAGAGTGAGCAATCAGCCCCAGCATTTT. It is translated as CATSRVSNQPQHF. The rearrangement links TRBV15 to TRBJ1-5, with D hard to call. Germline V gene sequence: CDR1 LNHNV, CDR2 YYDKDF (reference sequence). Between the trimmed V and J ends, which lost 1 base and 1 base, there was a span of 2 bases. The length of the CDR3 is 13 residues.

The rearrangement uses TRBV10-3 and TRBJ2-7; D might be TRBD2 (6 bases). With 10 bases removed from V and 3 bases from J, the gap between germline ends came to 16 bases. This CDR3 is 13 amino acids long. Germline V gene data show CDR1 as ENHRY and CDR2 as SYGVKD. The CDR3 DNA follows: TGTGCCACCCACCGGGACTCCGACTACGAGCAGTACTTC. Translated, it gives CATHRDSDYEQYF.

This chain links TRBV10-3 with TRBJ1-1, with D unresolved. V lost 6 bases to trimming and J lost 1 base, with 12 bases between them. Looked up from germline, CDR1 is ENHRY and CDR2 is SYGVKD. This CDR3 has 14 residues. CDR3 in DNA: TGTGCCATCAGCGCGGGCTTAGCGAACACTGAAGCTTTCTTT. It specifies CAISAGLANTEAFF.

The rearrangement links TRBV5-4 to TRBJ2-5; D remains ambiguous. Between the trimmed V and J ends, which lost 9 bases and 1 base, there was a span of 13 bases. CDR1 is SGHNT, CDR2 YYREEE, per germline (reference sequence). This CDR3 has 13 residues. CDR3 protein: CATEVQAQETQYF. In nucleotides, the CDR3 is TGTGCCACCGAGGTACAAGCCCAAGAGACCCAGTACTTC.